What follows are 10 T cell receptor beta chains derived from one specimen sequenced in a study of Ad26.COV2.S vaccination and SARS-CoV-2 variants. Data came from immunoSEQ multiplex PCR; TCRdb stores just in-frame clones and leaves some out. The repertoire holds hundreds of thousands of clones, with more than 80% as singletons. Treatment denoted: roughly 18 received Ad26.COV2.S at low or high dose, single or two shots; roughly five received placebo; per-sample allocation not given. Sampling occurred on day 63 after the first vaccine or placebo injection. The sequences come from peripheral blood, collected in a trial of Ad26.COV2.S vaccine versus placebo. The receptors derive from a person between 18 and 65 years old who received the Ad26.COV2.S COVID-19 vaccine or a placebo.

The chain joins TRBV19 to TRBJ2-2; 7 bases agree with TRBD2. The trim removed 5 bases at V and 1 base at J, leaving 4 bases unmatched. Germline loops: CDR1 LNHDA, CDR2 SQIVND (reference sequence). This CDR3 has 15 amino acids. The CDR3 sequence is CASSGGGMNTGELFF. In DNA form, the CDR3 reads TGTGCCAGTAGTGGGGGAGGGATGAACACCGGGGAGCTGTTTTTT.

CDR3 nucleotides: TGTGCCACCAGCAGACCCCAGGTAGCGGGAGCCCAGTTCTTC. It translates to CATSRPQVAGAQFF. J is TRBJ2-1 and V is TRBV15; the match to TRBD2 covers 9 bases. V shed 2 bases, J shed 13 bases, and the junction held 9 bases outside the gene matches. The CDR3 totals 14 residues. Germline V CDR1 and CDR2: LNHNV, YYDKDF (reference sequence).

The genes are TRBV7-9 and TRBJ2-7; TRBD2 matches at 11 bases. CDR1 and CDR2 (germline): SEHNR, FQNEAQ (reference sequence). After removal of 6 bases from V and 5 bases from J, the junction contained 12 bases not matched to a gene. This CDR3 has 16 residues. For the CDR3, the DNA is TGTGCCAGCAGTTCACACACTAGCGGGAGAGGGGACGAGCAGTACTTC. Translation: CASSSHTSGRGDEQYF.

This rearrangement joins TRBV9 to TRBJ2-2, with D possibly being TRBD1 (5 bases). Germline V gene data show CDR1 as SGDLS and CDR2 as YYNGEE. The CDR3 loop spans 15 amino acids. The ends were cut back, 3 bases at V and 4 bases at J, with 13 bases in the middle. Here the CDR3 DNA reads TGTGCCAGCAGCGAAGGGGTAGTCTCCACCGGGGAGCTGTTTTTT. Protein product: CASSEGVVSTGELFF.

The V and J genes are TRBV5-1 and TRBJ1-2; TRBD1 aligns across 10 bases. J was trimmed by 6 bases and V by 4 bases; bases with no gene match: 3. Germline V gene sequence: CDR1 SGHRS, CDR2 YFSETQ. CDR3 length equals 13 residues. The CDR3 spells CASSQDRGNGYTF. The CDR3 DNA follows: TGCGCCAGCAGCCAGGACAGGGGGAATGGCTACACCTTC.

The gene calls are TRBV19 and TRBJ2-1; no firm D call. Trimming pared 5 bases from V and 0 bases from J, leaving 8 bases between. The CDR3 has 14 amino acids. Per the germline V gene, CDR1 is LNHDA and CDR2 is SQIVND (reference sequence). This CDR3 is CASSPSISYNEQFF. CDR3 in DNA: TGTGCCAGTAGTCCATCTATCTCCTACAATGAGCAGTTCTTC.

The rearrangement joins TRBV30 to TRBJ1-2; 10 bases fit TRBD1. This CDR3 is built from 14 residues. The germline CDR1 and CDR2 sequences are GTSNPN and SVGIG (reference sequence). V trimming: 1 base; J trimming: 4 bases; junction bases outside the gene matches: 3. CDR3 sequence reads: CAWSEDRGVYGYTF. The CDR3 DNA reads as TGTGCCTGGAGTGAGGACAGGGGGGTCTATGGCTACACCTTC.

The chain couples TRBV5-4 to TRBJ2-7; D might be TRBD2 (6 bases). Germline CDR1 is SGHNT and CDR2 is YYREEE (reference sequence). The CDR3 length is 15 residues. V was cut by 0 bases and J by 5 bases, with 15 bases left in between. In DNA, the CDR3 is TGTGCCAGCAGCTTGGGCGGGGTTAGTCGCGACGAGCAGTACTTC. Its protein product is CASSLGGVSRDEQYF.

The chain carries TRBV3-1 (or the pseudogene TRBV3-2) and TRBJ2-3; 7 bases agree with TRBD2. The CDR3 length is 17 residues. The germline CDR1 and CDR2 sequences are LGHDT and YNNKEL (reference sequence). V shed 1 base and J 2 bases; nucleotides not matched to a gene: 9. The CDR3 nucleotides read TGTGCCAGCAGCCAAGTTCCGACTAGCCGACACACAGATACGCAGTATTTT. Translation gives CASSQVPTSRHTDTQYF.

CDR3 in DNA: TGCGCCAGCAGCCAAGATCGAGGGAATCAGCCCCAGCATTTT. Amino acid sequence: CASSQDRGNQPQHF. The gene calls are TRBV4-1 and TRBJ1-5; D gene unclear. CDR1 and CDR2 (germline): MGHRA, YSYEKL. This CDR3 has 14 residues. V shed 0 bases and J shed 4 bases, with 7 bases lying between them.